This T cell receptor beta chain appears in the sequencing data of a study of blood T cell dynamics during melanoma immunotherapy. Regarding time point: week 3, after first cycle of checkpoint inhibitor. Clones were sequenced by immunoSEQ multiplex PCR, and TCRdb holds only the in-frame ones, with some missing. The sample has under 9,500 clones, approximately 85% seen once; the top ten hold around 4%. Study-wide points: Disease-control patients' PBMC repertoires became either more clonal or more diverse at W3.

The V end was cut by 8 bases, the J end by 8 bases, with 15 bases between. The CDR3 consists of 11 residues. The germline gives CDR1 SQVTM, CDR2 ANQGSEA. In this sample, this clone turned up a few times. Its cognate antigen is unknown. The specimen was blood, collected from a patient treated with checkpoint blockade. The TCR sequence derives from a human donor with melanoma. The rearrangement uses TRBV29-1 and TRBJ1-2; D is perhaps TRBD1 (6 bases). CDR3 amino acids: CSTRTVLGYTF. The CDR3 nucleotides are TGCAGCACTCGGACAGTTCTGGGCTACACCTTC.